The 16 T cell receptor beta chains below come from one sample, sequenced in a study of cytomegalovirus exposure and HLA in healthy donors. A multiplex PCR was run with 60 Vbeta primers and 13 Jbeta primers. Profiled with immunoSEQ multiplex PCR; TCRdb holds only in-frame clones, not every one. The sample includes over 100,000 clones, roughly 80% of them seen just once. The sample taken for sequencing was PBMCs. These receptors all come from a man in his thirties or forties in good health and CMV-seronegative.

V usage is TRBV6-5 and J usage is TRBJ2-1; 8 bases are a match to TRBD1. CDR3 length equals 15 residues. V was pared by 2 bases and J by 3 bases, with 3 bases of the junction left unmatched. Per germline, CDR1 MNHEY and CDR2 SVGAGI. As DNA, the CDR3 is TGTGCCAGCAGTTACCAGGGGGCGAACTACAATGAGCAGTTCTTC. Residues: CASSYQGANYNEQFF.

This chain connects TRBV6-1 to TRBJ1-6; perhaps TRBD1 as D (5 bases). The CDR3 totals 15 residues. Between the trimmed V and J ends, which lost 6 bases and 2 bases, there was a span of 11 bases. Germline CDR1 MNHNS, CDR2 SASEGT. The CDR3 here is CASRGQGPYNSPLHF. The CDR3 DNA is TGTGCCAGCAGGGGTCAGGGCCCCTATAATTCACCCCTCCACTTT.

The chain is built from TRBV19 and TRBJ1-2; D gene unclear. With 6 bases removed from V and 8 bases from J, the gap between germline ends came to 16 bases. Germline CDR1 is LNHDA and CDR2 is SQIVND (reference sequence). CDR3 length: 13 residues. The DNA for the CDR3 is TGTGCCAGTAGCCATGAACCTCGCAGGGGCTACACCTTC. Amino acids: CASSHEPRRGYTF.

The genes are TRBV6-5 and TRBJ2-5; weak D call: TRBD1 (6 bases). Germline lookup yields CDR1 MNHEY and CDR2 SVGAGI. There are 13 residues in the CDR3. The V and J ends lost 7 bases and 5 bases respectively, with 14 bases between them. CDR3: CASNRQGRETQYF. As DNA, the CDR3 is TGTGCCAGCAACCGCCAGGGGCGGGAGACCCAGTACTTC.

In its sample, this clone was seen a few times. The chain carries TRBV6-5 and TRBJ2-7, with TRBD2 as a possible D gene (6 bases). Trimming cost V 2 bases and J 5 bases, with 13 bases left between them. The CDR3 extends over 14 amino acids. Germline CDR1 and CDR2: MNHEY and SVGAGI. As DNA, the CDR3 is TGTGCCAGCAGTTACAAGGCAGGGAGGCACGAGCAGTACTTC. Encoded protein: CASSYKAGRHEQYF.

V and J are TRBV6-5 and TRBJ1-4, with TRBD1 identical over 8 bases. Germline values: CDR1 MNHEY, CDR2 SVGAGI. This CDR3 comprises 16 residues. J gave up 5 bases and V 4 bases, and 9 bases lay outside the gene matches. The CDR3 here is CASSSFRGQGNEKLFF. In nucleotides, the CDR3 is TGTGCCAGCAGTTCGTTCCGAGGACAGGGCAATGAAAAACTGTTTTTT.

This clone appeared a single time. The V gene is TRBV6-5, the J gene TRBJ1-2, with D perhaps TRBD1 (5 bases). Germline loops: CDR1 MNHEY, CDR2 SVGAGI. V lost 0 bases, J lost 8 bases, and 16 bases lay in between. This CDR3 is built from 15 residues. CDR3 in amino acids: CASSYSGRVKEGYTF. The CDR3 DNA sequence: TGTGCCAGCAGTTACTCGGGCAGGGTAAAGGAGGGCTACACCTTC.

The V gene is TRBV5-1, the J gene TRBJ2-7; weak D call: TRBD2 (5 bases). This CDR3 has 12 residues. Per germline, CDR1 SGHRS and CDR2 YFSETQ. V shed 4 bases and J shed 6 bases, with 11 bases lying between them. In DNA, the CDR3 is TGCGCCAGCAGCCCGGACGAGGGCGAGCAGTACTTC. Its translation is CASSPDEGEQYF.

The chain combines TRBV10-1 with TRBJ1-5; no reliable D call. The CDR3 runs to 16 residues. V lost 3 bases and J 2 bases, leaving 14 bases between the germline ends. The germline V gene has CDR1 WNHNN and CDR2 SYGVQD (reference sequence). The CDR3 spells CASSEESPGCNQPQHF. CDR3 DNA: TGCGCCAGCAGTGAAGAGTCTCCGGGTTGCAATCAGCCCCAGCATTTT.

The CDR3 is CSVGQGEEQYF. Here the CDR3 DNA reads TGCAGCGTGGGACAGGGAGAAGAGCAGTACTTC. The gene calls are TRBV29-1 and TRBJ2-7; 9 bases fit TRBD1. The CDR3 is 11 amino acids. Germline V CDR1 and CDR2: SQVTM, ANQGSEA. After removal of 6 bases from V and 7 bases from J, the junction contained 4 bases not matched to a gene.

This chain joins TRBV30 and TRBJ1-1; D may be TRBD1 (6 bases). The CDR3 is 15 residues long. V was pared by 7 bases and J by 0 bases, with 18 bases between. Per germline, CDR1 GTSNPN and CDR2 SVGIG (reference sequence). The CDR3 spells CASSLSGHLNTEAFF. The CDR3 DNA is TGTGCCTCTAGCCTGTCGGGACATTTGAACACTGAAGCTTTCTTT.

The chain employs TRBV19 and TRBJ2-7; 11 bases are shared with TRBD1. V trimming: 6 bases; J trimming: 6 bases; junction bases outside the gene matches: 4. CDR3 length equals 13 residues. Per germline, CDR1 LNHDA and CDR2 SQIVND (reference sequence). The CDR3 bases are TGTGCCAGTAGAAGGACAGGGGGCGGCGAGCAGTACTTC. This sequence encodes CASRRTGGGEQYF.

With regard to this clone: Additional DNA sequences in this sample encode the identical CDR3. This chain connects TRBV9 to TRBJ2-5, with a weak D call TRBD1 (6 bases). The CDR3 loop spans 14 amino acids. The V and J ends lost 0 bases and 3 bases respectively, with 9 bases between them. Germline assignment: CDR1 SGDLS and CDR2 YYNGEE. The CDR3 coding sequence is TGTGCCAGCAGCGTAGGAGGGGGAGAAGAGACCCAGTACTTC. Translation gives CASSVGGGEETQYF.

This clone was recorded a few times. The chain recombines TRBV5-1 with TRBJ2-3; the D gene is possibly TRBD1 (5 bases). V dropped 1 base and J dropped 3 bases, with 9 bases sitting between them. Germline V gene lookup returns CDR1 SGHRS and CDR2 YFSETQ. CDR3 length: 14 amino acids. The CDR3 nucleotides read TGCGCCAGCAGCTTGCAAGGGGCAACAGATACGCAGTATTTT. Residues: CASSLQGATDTQYF.

The CDR3 spells CSARQAMETQYF. CDR3 DNA: TGCAGCGCTAGACAGGCGATGGAGACCCAGTACTTC. The J gene is TRBJ2-5, the V gene TRBV29-1, with D possibly TRBD1 on 6 matching bases. The CDR3 has 12 residues. V dropped 7 bases and J dropped 5 bases, with 14 bases sitting between them. Germline CDR1 and CDR2: SQVTM and ANQGSEA.

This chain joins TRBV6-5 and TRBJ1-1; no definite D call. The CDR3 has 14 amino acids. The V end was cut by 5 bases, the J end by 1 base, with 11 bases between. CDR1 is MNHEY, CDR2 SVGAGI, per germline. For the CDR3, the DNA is TGTGCCAGCAGTCAGACACGGCCGAACACTGAAGCTTTCTTT. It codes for CASSQTRPNTEAFF.